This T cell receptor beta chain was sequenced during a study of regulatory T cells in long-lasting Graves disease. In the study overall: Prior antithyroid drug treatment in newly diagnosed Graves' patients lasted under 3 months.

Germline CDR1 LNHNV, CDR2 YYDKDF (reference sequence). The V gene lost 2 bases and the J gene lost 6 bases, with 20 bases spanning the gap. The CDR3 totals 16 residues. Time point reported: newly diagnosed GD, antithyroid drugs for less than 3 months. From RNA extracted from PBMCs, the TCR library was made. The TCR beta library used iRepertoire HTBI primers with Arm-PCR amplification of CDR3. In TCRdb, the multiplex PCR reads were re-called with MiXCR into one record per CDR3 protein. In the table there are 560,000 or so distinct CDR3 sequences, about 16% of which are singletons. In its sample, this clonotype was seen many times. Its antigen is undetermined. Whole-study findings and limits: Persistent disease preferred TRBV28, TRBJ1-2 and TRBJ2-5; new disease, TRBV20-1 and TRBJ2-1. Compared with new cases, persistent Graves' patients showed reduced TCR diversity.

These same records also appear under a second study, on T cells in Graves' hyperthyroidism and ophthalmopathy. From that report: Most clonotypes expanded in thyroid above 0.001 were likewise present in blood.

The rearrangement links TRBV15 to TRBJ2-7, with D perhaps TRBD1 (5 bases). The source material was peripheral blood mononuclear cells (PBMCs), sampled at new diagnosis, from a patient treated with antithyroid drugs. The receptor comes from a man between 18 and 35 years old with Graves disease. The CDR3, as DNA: TGTGCCACCAGCAGATCGAAGGACACCCCCCGGAGCGAGCAGTACTTC. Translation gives CATSRSKDTPRSEQYF.